The 13 T cell receptor beta chains below all came from one sample that was sequenced in a study of blood T cells in healthy people across ages. Next came a second PCR, run for about 6 to 11 cycles, which used a sample-barcoded 5' primer along with a J-beta primer mix. TCRdb used MiXCR to reprocess the 5' RACE reads, holding one entry per CDR3 protein. The sample lists about 1,600,000 distinct CDR3 sequences; about 43% were seen once. The specimen sequenced was blood. The receptors were sampled from a young woman in good health.

This chain connects TRBV2 to TRBJ1-1; a possible D gene is TRBD1 (5 bases). The CDR3 extends over 16 amino acids. Germline values: CDR1 SNHLY, CDR2 FYNNEI. Trimming cost V 7 bases and J 4 bases, with 22 bases left between them. In DNA form, the CDR3 reads TGTGCCAGCACCCCGGGCGACGGGACCTGGGGCACTGAAGCTTTCTTT. Translation: CASTPGDGTWGTEAFF.

This clonotype was recorded a few times. The rearrangement joins TRBV15 to TRBJ2-7; 10 bases are a match to TRBD1. The CDR3 covers 15 residues. The junction had 5 bases not matched to a gene; V was cut back by 1 base and J by 5 bases. The germline CDR1 and CDR2 sequences are LNHNV and YYDKDF (reference sequence). CDR3 sequence (DNA): TGTGCCACCAGCAGAGTTGACAGGGGGCAGGACGAGCAGTACTTC. It encodes CATSRVDRGQDEQYF.

The chain recombines TRBV11-2 with TRBJ2-3; D is possibly TRBD1 (5 bases). Germline CDR1 and CDR2: SGHAT and FQNNGV. V lost 2 bases to trimming and J lost 3 bases, with 15 bases between them. The CDR3 sequence is 16 residues long. The CDR3 loop is CASSLKAGPQTDTQYF. In DNA, the CDR3 is TGTGCCAGCAGCTTAAAAGCAGGGCCGCAGACAGATACGCAGTATTTT.

The chain combines TRBV12-5 with TRBJ2-1, with TRBD2 as a possible D gene (5 bases). The CDR3 has 17 amino acids. Per the germline V gene, CDR1 is LGHNT and CDR2 is FRNRAP. The V and J ends lost 0 bases and 2 bases respectively, with 14 bases between them. The CDR3 nucleotides are TGTGCTAGTGGTTTGGTACGAGAGGGTCTGCCCTACAATGAGCAGTTCTTC. Protein product: CASGLVREGLPYNEQFF. Supplemented by reference TRBV12-5 and TRBJ2-1, the full variable domain reads DARVTQTPRHKVTEMGQEVTMRCQPILGHNTVFWYRQTMMQGLELLAYFRNRAPLDDSGMPKDRFSAEMPDATLATLKIQPSEPRDSAVYFCASGLVREGLPYNEQFFGPGTRLTVL.

This clonotype was seen more than once but under ten times. The chain links TRBV5-1 to TRBJ2-1; the match to TRBD2 covers 12 bases. Trimming at V came to 7 bases and at J to 2 bases, leaving 7 bases not matched to a gene. There are 16 residues in the CDR3. The germline V gene encodes CDR1 SGHRS and CDR2 YFSETQ. The CDR3: CASSGLAGYAYNEQFF. For the CDR3, the DNA is TGCGCCAGCTCCGGACTAGCGGGATACGCCTACAATGAGCAGTTCTTC.

This clonotype has only a few counts. The genes are TRBV5-5 and TRBJ2-1; possible D gene TRBD2, 6 bases. In germline, CDR1 is SGHKS, CDR2 YYEKEE (reference sequence). Between the trimmed V and J ends, which lost 2 bases and 7 bases, there was a span of 16 bases. This CDR3 has 15 amino acids. CDR3 in DNA: TGTGCCAGCAGCTTCTGGGCTAGCGATGGAAATGAGCAGTTCTTC. As protein: CASSFWASDGNEQFF.

V usage is TRBV7-9 and J usage is TRBJ2-5; D uncertain. The germline V gene encodes CDR1 SEHNR and CDR2 FQNEAQ (reference sequence). Trimming cost V 0 bases and J 13 bases, with 12 bases left between them. This CDR3 has 12 amino acids. CDR3 amino acids: CASSLAAGRVYF. The CDR3 bases are TGTGCCAGCAGCTTAGCGGCAGGCCGCGTGTACTTC.

The chain carries TRBV12-3 or TRBV12-4 and TRBJ2-3; 8 nucleotides agree with TRBD1. J gave up 3 bases and V 4 bases, and 27 bases lay outside the gene matches. This CDR3 has 22 residues. The DNA of the CDR3 is TGTGCCAGCAGTTCACGTACAGGGGGGATCACGAGACTCCCAGCAGAAACAGATACGCAGTATTTT. It specifies CASSSRTGGITRLPAETDTQYF.

Worth noting for this clonotype: Likely a read error: the CDR3 ends without its conserved phenylalanine or tryptophan. The chain uses TRBV20-1 and TRBJ2-1, with 10 nucleotides matching TRBD2. The CDR3 consists of 14 residues. Germline V gene lookup returns CDR1 DFQATT and CDR2 SNEGSKA (reference sequence). With 0 bases clipped from V and 7 bases from J, the junction kept 3 bases outside the gene matches. CDR3 protein: CSAREASGSNEQFL. CDR3 DNA sequence: TGCAGTGCTAGAGAGGCTAGCGGGAGTAATGAGCAGTTCCTC.

This clonotype was detected only a few times. This chain uses TRBV11-2 with TRBJ2-7; D unresolved. Germline V gene lookup returns CDR1 SGHAT and CDR2 FQNNGV. The CDR3 runs 12 residues. V was trimmed by 7 bases and J by 3 bases, leaving 10 bases between them. CDR3 coding DNA: TGTGCCAGCACCCCCTCACACTACGAGCAGTACTTC. This sequence encodes CASTPSHYEQYF.

The chain joins TRBV10-3 to TRBJ2-2; D is undetermined. This CDR3 has 15 amino acids. The ends were cut back, 0 bases at V and 5 bases at J, with 10 bases in the middle. Germline values: CDR1 ENHRY, CDR2 SYGVKD. For the CDR3, the DNA is TGTGCCATCAGTGAGTCGAACAGCGCGACCGGGGAGCTGTTTTTT. Translation: CAISESNSATGELFF.

The genes are TRBV18 and TRBJ2-4; D is unclear. Gene TRBJ2-7 matches the end of the DNA better, so the J call may be wrong. Germline V gene lookup returns CDR1 KGHSH and CDR2 LQKENI. The CDR3 totals 14 residues. The CDR3 is CASSPRALTNEQYF. The CDR3 DNA reads TGTGCCAGCTCACCACGGGCACTCACAAACGAGCAGTACTTC.

On this clonotype: The junction does not match germline at one end; this may be a read error. The chain employs TRBV5-1 and TRBJ1-4, with TRBD1 as a possible D gene (6 bases). There are 13 residues in the CDR3. Germline lookup yields CDR1 SGHRS and CDR2 YFSETQ. CDR3 region: CVSSLRGDEKLFF. CDR3 in DNA: TGCGTCAGCAGCTTGAGGGGGGATGAAAAACTGTTTTTT.